These 25 T cell receptor beta chains originate from one sample sequenced in a study of cytomegalovirus exposure and HLA in healthy donors (dated by TCRdb to 2016 to 2017). Preparation of the library involved the immunoSEQ multiplex PCR assay. The multiplex PCR relied on a mix of 60 forward primers for TCR Vbeta segments and 13 reverse primers for TCR Jbeta segments. TCRdb retrieved this table from immuneACCESS and kept in-frame rearrangements only. Not all clones are present; in checked studies, unresolved V genes account for under half, and no reason is known for the remainder. This sample has under 200,000 clones in its table, and roughly 80% of those were observed once. Approximately 1.4% of the sample is held by the ten biggest clonotypes. Sequencing input: PBMCs. These receptors were collected from a woman aged 25 to 39 in good health and CMV-seronegative.

CDR3 sequence: CASGLLYQETQYF. The CDR3 DNA reads as TGTGCCAGTGGACTTTTATACCAAGAGACCCAGTACTTC. This chain links TRBV6-1 with TRBJ2-5; perhaps TRBD2 as D (5 bases). The germline V gene encodes CDR1 MNHNS and CDR2 SASEGT. The CDR3 extends over 13 amino acids. The V and J ends lost 9 bases and 0 bases respectively, with 11 bases between them.

V and J are TRBV9 and TRBJ2-1; 9 bases align to TRBD2. Germline V lookup: CDR1 SGDLS, CDR2 YYNGEE. CDR3 size: 18 residues. The V and J ends lost 0 bases and 0 bases, in that order; junction bases with no gene match: 7. The CDR3 coding sequence is TGTGCCAGCAGCGTAGGGGCTAGCGGGGCCTACTCCTACAATGAGCAGTTCTTC. Protein: CASSVGASGAYSYNEQFF.

The chain carries TRBV7-2 and TRBJ2-1, with 11 bases lining up with TRBD2. V lost 4 bases, J lost 7 bases, and 12 bases stayed unmatched. The germline V gene has CDR1 SGHTA and CDR2 FQGNSA. This CDR3 is built from 17 residues. CDR3 DNA sequence: TGTGCCAGCAGCTCTATCTTAGCGGGGGGGATTAGGAATGAGCAGTTCTTC. Translated: CASSSILAGGIRNEQFF.

The chain uses TRBV30 and TRBJ2-3; D not resolved. Trimming cost V 0 bases and J 2 bases, with 15 bases left between them. The CDR3 is 16 amino acids. The V gene's germline CDR1 is GTSNPN and CDR2 SVGIG (reference sequence). DNA of the CDR3: TGTGCCTGGAGTGTCGGTGACATTTCCCCCACAGATACGCAGTATTTT. Translating gives CAWSVGDISPTDTQYF.

Comments on this clone: At one end, the junction sequence differs from germline, possibly due to a read error. The chain has TRBV10-3 and TRBJ2-2, with TRBD2 identical over 8 bases. The CDR3 spans 18 residues. CDR1 is ENHRY, CDR2 SYGVKD, per germline. CDR3 in amino acids: CAISDLLGLAGNAGELFF. CDR3 in DNA: TGTGCCATCAGCGACCTATTGGGGTTAGCGGGGAACGCCGGGGAGCTGTTTTTT.

The DNA for the CDR3 is TGTGCCAGCAGCATCGCCGGACAGGGGGCCCCTGAAGCTTTCTTT. Its translation is CASSIAGQGAPEAFF. The rearrangement joins TRBV9 to TRBJ1-1; 11 bases are a match to TRBD1. The CDR3 is 15 residues long. Germline V gives CDR1 SGDLS, CDR2 YYNGEE. Germline trimming cut 4 bases from V and 6 bases from J; bases unmatched to any gene: 8.

The genes are TRBV4-2 and TRBJ1-1; D is uncertain. CDR3 length equals 12 residues. Trimming pared 2 bases from V and 8 bases from J, leaving 9 bases between. Germline V gene lookup returns CDR1 LGHNA and CDR2 YNFKEQ. CDR3 protein: CASSQSALEAFF. The CDR3 bases are TGTGCCAGCAGCCAATCTGCTCTAGAAGCTTTCTTT.

A single count supports this clone. V is TRBV29-1 and J is TRBJ1-2; a possible D gene is TRBD1 (6 bases). Germline loops: CDR1 SQVTM, CDR2 ANQGSEA. The V and J ends lost 6 bases and 4 bases respectively, with 12 bases between them. The CDR3 runs to 12 residues. The CDR3 protein is CSVGDTPYGYTF. Here the CDR3 DNA reads TGCAGCGTGGGGGACACCCCCTATGGCTACACCTTC.

The CDR3 spells CASSVDGSGPYNEQFF. CDR3 bases: TGTGCCAGCAGCGTAGACGGTAGCGGACCCTACAATGAGCAGTTCTTC. This chain uses TRBV9 with TRBJ2-1; D perhaps matches TRBD2 (6 bases). CDR1 is SGDLS, CDR2 YYNGEE, per germline. The V and J ends lost 0 bases and 2 bases respectively, with 12 bases between them. This CDR3 has 16 amino acids.

This clone has only one observation. The V call is TRBV5-4, the J call TRBJ2-7; a possible D gene is TRBD2 (5 bases). The CDR3 totals 14 residues. Trimming removed 4 bases at V and 4 bases at J, with 15 bases between. Germline-derived CDR1 and CDR2 are SGHNT and YYREEE (reference sequence). CDR3 region: CASSTARGRYEQYF. The CDR3 DNA reads as TGTGCCAGCAGCACCGCTCGAGGGCGTTACGAGCAGTACTTC.

The CDR3 is CASSLALAGGLVGTDTQYF. The CDR3 region has the DNA TGTGCCAGCAGCTTAGCACTAGCGGGGGGGCTGGTAGGCACAGATACGCAGTATTTT. J is TRBJ2-3 and V is TRBV13, with TRBD2 matching 13 bases. This CDR3 is 19 amino acids long. J lost 1 base, V lost 1 base, and 8 bases had no gene match. Germline V lookup: CDR1 PRHDT, CDR2 FYEKMQ (reference sequence).

J is TRBJ1-2 and V is TRBV5-1; TRBD1 matches at 7 bases. The CDR3 has 15 residues. Germline trimming cut 6 bases from V and 2 bases from J; bases unmatched to any gene: 10. The V gene's germline CDR1 is SGHRS and CDR2 YFSETQ. The CDR3 here is CASTPDRSFNYGYTF. CDR3 DNA: TGCGCCAGCACGCCGGACAGGTCTTTCAACTATGGCTACACCTTC.

The chain joins TRBV5-1 to TRBJ2-7; 7 nucleotides match TRBD1. This CDR3 spans 15 amino acids. Germline V CDR1 and CDR2: SGHRS, YFSETQ. Trimming cost V 0 bases and J 0 bases; bases outside gene matches: 3. This chain's CDR3 is CASSLAPGGSYEQYF. The CDR3 nucleotides read TGCGCCAGCAGCTTGGCTCCAGGGGGCTCCTACGAGCAGTACTTC.

V is TRBV30 and J is TRBJ2-6; the D is unclear. The CDR3 is 13 residues long. V shed 5 bases and J shed 0 bases, with 5 bases lying between them. Germline CDR1 GTSNPN, CDR2 SVGIG (reference sequence). The CDR3 DNA reads as TGTGCCTGGGTAATCTCTGGGGCCAACGTCCTGACTTTC. It translates to CAWVISGANVLTF.

V is TRBV27 and J is TRBJ2-7, with 8 positions matching TRBD1. This CDR3 has 18 residues. Looked up from germline, CDR1 is MNHEY and CDR2 is SMNVEV (reference sequence). After removal of 4 bases from V and 2 bases from J, the junction contained 16 bases not matched to a gene. The CDR3 loop reads CASSSQDRARGAAYEQYF. CDR3 nucleotide sequence: TGTGCCAGCAGTTCCCAGGACAGGGCTCGCGGGGCCGCCTACGAGCAGTACTTC.

The rearrangement joins TRBV30 to TRBJ2-3; D might be TRBD1 (6 bases). CDR3 length equals 14 residues. Trimming took off 1 base at V and 1 base at J, with 9 bases between the two ends. CDR1 is GTSNPN, CDR2 SVGIG, per germline (reference sequence). The CDR3 is CAWSERQGTDTQYF. In nucleotides, the CDR3 is TGTGCCTGGAGTGAGAGACAGGGCACAGATACGCAGTATTTT.

The rearrangement uses TRBV7-3 and TRBJ2-2; a possible D gene is TRBD2 (6 bases). The CDR3 consists of 17 residues. CDR1 is SGHTA, CDR2 FQGTGA, per germline. V lost 5 bases to trimming and J lost 2 bases, with 18 bases between them. The CDR3 protein is CASSPTRDSTNTGELFF. Here the CDR3 DNA reads TGTGCCAGCAGCCCCACTCGGGACTCCACTAACACCGGGGAGCTGTTTTTT.

With regard to this clone: The junction departs from the called germline gene at one end, perhaps through a read error. This rearrangement joins TRBV7-9 to TRBJ2-1, with TRBD2 as a possible D gene (6 bases). Germline loops: CDR1 SEHNR, CDR2 FQNEAQ (reference sequence). There are 15 residues in the CDR3. CDR3 in DNA: TGTTCCAGCAGCTTAGAGACTAGAAGTCGTCATGAGCAGTTCTTC. It encodes CSSSLETRSRHEQFF.

The CDR3 spells CASLGQSSGNTIYF. The DNA for the CDR3 is TGTGCCAGCCTGGGACAGAGCTCTGGAAACACCATATATTTT. The V gene is TRBV2, the J gene TRBJ1-3, with 7 nucleotides matching TRBD1. This CDR3 is built from 14 residues. V shed 8 bases, J shed 0 bases, and the junction held 4 bases outside the gene matches. The germline V gene encodes CDR1 SNHLY and CDR2 FYNNEI.

The V gene is TRBV30, the J gene TRBJ2-7; 8 bases agree with TRBD2. Trimming took 1 base from V and 1 from J; bases not matched to a gene: 3. Germline V CDR1 and CDR2: GTSNPN, SVGIG (reference sequence). The CDR3 sequence is 14 residues long. CDR3 bases: TGTGCCTGGAGTGAACTAGCGGATTCCTACGAGCAGTACTTC. It is translated as CAWSELADSYEQYF.

The J gene is TRBJ2-7, the V gene TRBV7-6, with 8 bases fitting TRBD1. The CDR3 covers 14 residues. V dropped 4 bases and J dropped 4; count of bases not matched to a gene: 6. Germline V gene sequence: CDR1 SGHVS, CDR2 FNYEAQ. The CDR3 DNA reads TGTGCCAGCAGCTCCGGACAGGGTCGGTACGAGCAGTACTTC. Residues: CASSSGQGRYEQYF.

The rearrangement joins TRBV11-2 to TRBJ2-7, with 12 bases fitting TRBD2. The CDR3 length is 15 residues. Germline loops: CDR1 SGHAT, CDR2 FQNNGV. With 2 bases clipped from V and 5 bases from J, the junction kept 4 bases outside the gene matches. The CDR3 coding sequence is TGTGCCAGCAGCTTACTAGCGGGGGGGCAAGACGAGCAGTACTTC. This gives the protein CASSLLAGGQDEQYF.

The chain employs TRBV7-9 and TRBJ2-4; D unresolved. CDR3 length: 14 residues. V was cut by 0 bases and J by 5 bases, with 8 bases left in between. CDR1 is SEHNR and CDR2 is FQNEAQ in the germline V gene (reference sequence). The CDR3 reads CASSLAMAENIQYF. The DNA for the CDR3 is TGTGCCAGCAGCTTAGCGATGGCCGAAAACATTCAGTACTTC.

The CDR3 DNA sequence: TGTGCCAGCAGCTGGTTGGGGACTAGCGGGTACGAGCAGTACTTC. Translated: CASSWLGTSGYEQYF. The J gene is TRBJ2-5, the V gene TRBV11-2; 12 bases line up with TRBD2. The J call may be incorrect, as the DNA end agrees better with TRBJ2-7. Germline V gene lookup returns CDR1 SGHAT and CDR2 FQNNGV. The CDR3 is made up of 15 amino acids.

The rearrangement joins TRBV10-3 to TRBJ2-1; D perhaps matches TRBD2 (6 bases). CDR3 length equals 13 residues. With 3 bases removed from V and 6 bases from J, the gap between germline ends came to 9 bases. CDR1 ENHRY and CDR2 SYGVKD come from the germline V gene. This chain's CDR3 is CAISDVGSNEQFF. In nucleotides, the CDR3 is TGTGCCATCAGTGACGTCGGGAGCAATGAGCAGTTCTTC.